The 3 T cell receptor beta chains below were found in one sample sequenced in a study of T-cell memory formation after mild COVID-19. TCRdb itself ran the 5' RACE reads through MiXCR, one entry per CDR3 protein. This sample has around 200,000 distinct CDR3 sequences; roughly 10% occur once, and the top ten carry approximately 2.8%. The sequenced material came from PBMCs or a T cell subset sorted from them (not recorded which). Source of these receptors: a man in his late teens or twenties who had mild COVID-19 (a few samples of this study predate the infection). Cell type and time point are not known.

The chain has TRBV6-2 or TRBV6-3 and TRBJ2-7; D gene unclear. The CDR3 runs 11 residues. Germline CDR1 and CDR2: MNHEY and SVGEGT. V lost 8 bases and J lost 12, with 17 bases in between. In DNA form, the CDR3 reads TGTGCCAGCGGATACGGGCCGACACCGTACGTC. The encoded protein is CASGYGPTPYV.

This chain connects TRBV6-6 to TRBJ2-3, with D possibly matching TRBD2 (6 bases). CDR1 and CDR2 (germline): MNHNY, SVGAGI (reference sequence). Trimming took off 6 bases at V and 5 bases at J, with 15 bases between the two ends. The CDR3 covers 14 residues. The CDR3 loop reads CASSPRDFRDTQYF. In DNA, the CDR3 is TGTGCCAGCAGCCCCAGGGACTTCAGAGATACGCAGTATTTT.

This clonotype was detected a few times. The chain has TRBV4-3 and TRBJ2-7; D may match TRBD1 or TRBD2 (5 bases each). Per germline, CDR1 LGHNA and CDR2 YSLEER. This CDR3 is 15 amino acids long. Trimming pared 0 bases from V and 2 bases from J, leaving 11 bases between. The CDR3 DNA reads as TGCGCCAGCAGCCAAGACTGGGACCCCACCTACGAGCAGTACTTC. Encoded protein: CASSQDWDPTYEQYF.